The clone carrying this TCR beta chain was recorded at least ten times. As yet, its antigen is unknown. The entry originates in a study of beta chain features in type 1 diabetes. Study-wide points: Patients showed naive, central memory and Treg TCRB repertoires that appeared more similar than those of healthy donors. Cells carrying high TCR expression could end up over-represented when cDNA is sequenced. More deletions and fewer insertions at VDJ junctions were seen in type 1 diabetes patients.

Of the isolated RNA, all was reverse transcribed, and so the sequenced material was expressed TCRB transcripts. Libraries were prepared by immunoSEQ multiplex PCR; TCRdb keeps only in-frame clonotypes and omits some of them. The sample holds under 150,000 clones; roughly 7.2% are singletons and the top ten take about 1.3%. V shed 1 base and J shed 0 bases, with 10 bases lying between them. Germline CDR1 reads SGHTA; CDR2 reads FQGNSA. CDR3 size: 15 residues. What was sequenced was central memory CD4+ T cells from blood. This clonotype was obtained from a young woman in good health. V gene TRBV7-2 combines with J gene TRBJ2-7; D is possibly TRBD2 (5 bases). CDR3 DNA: TGTGCCAGCAGCTTAGGGACTTCCAGCTCCTACGAGCAGTACTTC. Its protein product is CASSLGTSSSYEQYF.